This is a list of T cell receptor beta chains from one sample in a study of cytomegalovirus exposure and HLA in healthy donors. TCRdb's table, derived via immunoSEQ multiplex PCR, lists solely in-frame clones and lacks some. The sample lists some 140,000 clones; roughly nine tenths were seen once. The sequenced material came from PBMCs. Receptor source: a man aged 18 to 30 in good health and CMV-seronegative. The CDR3 runs from the conserved cysteine through the conserved F or W. Each record gives: CDR3 DNA, CDR3 protein, D gene, clone size, J gene, V gene. A D gene is named only where the DNA matches it firmly. A clone size is listed for some rows: how often the clone was seen (once, few, many), or a class if it is expanded.

TGCGCCAGCAGCCAAGATGTTTACGATTACTTCTTCTACGAGCAGTACTTC	CASSQDVYDYFFYEQYF	-	-	TRBJ2-7	TRBV4-1
TGTGCCAGCTCACCACGGGCCCTACAATCCCTTACCAATGAGCAGTTCTTC	CASSPRALQSLTNEQFF	-	-	TRBJ2-1	TRBV18
TGTGCCAGCAGCTTGGCGGGAGGGCAGTACTTC	CASSLAGGQYF	TRBD2	few	TRBJ2-7	TRBV7-9
TGTGCCAGCGGCCCACTGAACACTGAAGCTTTCTTT	CASGPLNTEAFF	-	-	TRBJ1-1	TRBV28
TGTGCCACCAGCAGAGATCGTAGCTCCTACGAGCAGTACTTC	CATSRDRSSYEQYF	-	-	TRBJ2-7	TRBV15
TGTGCCAGCAGCTTAGGTTTTCGCAGGGGGCTTTGGCAGCCCCAGCATTTT	CASSLGFRRGLWQPQHF	TRBD1	-	TRBJ1-5	TRBV7-8
TGTGCCATCAGTGACTGGGACAAGGGGAAAGAGACCCAGTACTTC	CAISDWDKGKETQYF	-	-	TRBJ2-5	TRBV10-3
TGTGCCAGCAGCTTCTTGCCCACCCCAGGGACTGAAGCTTTCTTT	CASSFLPTPGTEAFF	-	once	TRBJ1-1	TRBV5-6
TGCGCCAGCAGCCCGGGACTAGGGGGAGGTGGATGGAGCACAGATACGCAGTATTTT	CASSPGLGGGGWSTDTQYF	TRBD2	once	TRBJ2-3	TRBV5-1
TGTGCCAGCAGCCCGGGACAGGGGGCTTCGGGCAATCAGCCCCAGCATTTT	CASSPGQGASGNQPQHF	TRBD1	once	TRBJ1-5	TRBV28
TGTGCCAGCAGGGGACAGGGGGACACCGGGGAGCTGTTTTTT	CASRGQGDTGELFF	TRBD1	few	TRBJ2-2	TRBV6-4
TGTGCCAGCAGTTTATATCCTGCGGCAGATACGCAGTATTTT	CASSLYPAADTQYF	-	-	TRBJ2-3	TRBV27
TGCGCCAGCAGAACAGGGTCAGCCATGAACACTGAAGCTTTCTTT	CASRTGSAMNTEAFF	-	-	TRBJ1-1	TRBV5-1
TGTGCCAGCAGCTACCTGGAGCCAGATACGCAGTATTTT	CASSYLEPDTQYF	-	-	TRBJ2-3	TRBV5-6
TGTGCCAGCAGCAAACAGGAGAATGAGCAGTTCTTC	CASSKQENEQFF	-	-	TRBJ2-1	TRBV11-3
TGTGCCAGCAGCTTAGGCCGCGTGAACGAGCAGTACTTC	CASSLGRVNEQYF	-	-	TRBJ2-7	TRBV13
TGTGCCACCTCGGGGAGCTCAGATACGCAGTATTTT	CATSGSSDTQYF	-	-	TRBJ2-3	TRBV6-5
TGTGCCAGCAGTCCCGCGTGGGTGGGGGGAAGAGGTTCACCCCTCCACTTT	CASSPAWVGGRGSPLHF	-	-	TRBJ1-6	TRBV28
TGTGCCAGCAGTTTATCGAAGCGGGAGGGCCGGGAGACCCAGTACTTC	CASSLSKREGRETQYF	TRBD2	-	TRBJ2-5	TRBV27
TGTGCCTGGATGACGGCGGCTCGGGAGCAGTACTTC	CAWMTAAREQYF	-	few	TRBJ2-7	TRBV30
TGTGCCACAACCCCCCCAGGGGCGCAGGTAGAAAAACTGTTTTTT	CATTPPGAQVEKLFF	-	-	TRBJ1-4	TRBV7-9
TGTGCCAGCAGCTTGATCCGGGGACAGGGCAATCAGCCCCAGCATTTT	CASSLIRGQGNQPQHF	TRBD1	-	TRBJ1-5	TRBV5-8
TGTGCCAGCAGCCCCACGCAGAGGGCTAATGAAAAACTGTTTTTT	CASSPTQRANEKLFF	-	-	TRBJ1-4	TRBV4-2
TGTGCCAGCAGCTTAGGACGACTAGCGGCAATGAGCACAGATACGCAGTATTTT	CASSLGRLAAMSTDTQYF	TRBD2	once	TRBJ2-3	TRBV11-2
TGTGCCAGCAGCTCATACTGGGGACAGGGGACAGATACGCAGTATTTT	CASSSYWGQGTDTQYF	TRBD1	-	TRBJ2-3	TRBV7-6
TGCGCCAGCAGCTCAGGGTCGGGTAATGAAAAACTGTTTTTT	CASSSGSGNEKLFF	-	-	TRBJ1-4	TRBV5-1
TGTGCCAGCAGCGTACAGCTGACAGGGCGGGATACGCAGTATTTT	CASSVQLTGRDTQYF	TRBD1	-	TRBJ2-3	TRBV9
TGTGCCAGCAGCCCTCGATACCGGTCCGGAGCTTTCTTT	CASSPRYRSGAFF	-	-	TRBJ1-1	TRBV7-6
TGTGCCAGCAGTGAATTCCTCTACAATGAGCAGTTCTTC	CASSEFLYNEQFF	-	-	TRBJ2-1	TRBV25-1
TGTGCCAGCAGTCCCCAAACCTCGACTTACAATGAGCAGTTCTTC	CASSPQTSTYNEQFF	-	-	TRBJ2-1	TRBV6-5
TGTGCCAGCAGTCAAACGGGACTAGCTTCCTACAATGAGCAGTTCTTC	CASSQTGLASYNEQFF	TRBD2	-	TRBJ2-1	TRBV2
TGTGCCAGCAGGCGGGATTTTGGGAATGAGCAGTTCTTC	CASRRDFGNEQFF	-	-	TRBJ2-1	TRBV2
TGTGCCAGCAGCATATCGACAGGGCCAGATACGCAGTATTTT	CASSISTGPDTQYF	TRBD1	-	TRBJ2-3	TRBV9
TGCGCCAGCAGCCGCCGGACAGGGGTTTACAATGAGCAGTTCTTC	CASSRRTGVYNEQFF	TRBD1	-	TRBJ2-1	TRBV5-1
TGTGCCACCAGCCAACCCATTCAGGGTTATACGCAGTATTTT	CATSQPIQGYTQYF	-	-	TRBJ2-3	TRBV15
TGTGCCAGCAGCTTCCCAACACTCTCGGGGGGCTACACCTTC	CASSFPTLSGGYTF	-	-	TRBJ1-2	TRBV5-6
TGTGCCTGGAGTGGGGTGTTGGCGGGGGAGACCCAGTACTTC	CAWSGVLAGETQYF	-	-	TRBJ2-5	TRBV30
TGTGCCAGCAGCTTAGTTGAGGGAGGCCACGAGCAGTACTTC	CASSLVEGGHEQYF	-	-	TRBJ2-7	TRBV7-9
TGTGCTTATACCGAGACAGGGTATGGCTACACCTTC	CAYTETGYGYTF	TRBD1	-	TRBJ1-2	TRBV28
TGTGCCAGTAGTGGGGGGGCATTAACAGAGACCCAGTACTTC	CASSGGALTETQYF	-	once	TRBJ2-5	TRBV19
TGTGCCAGCAGCAAGATAACAGGGGCAAGCTCCTACGAGCAGTACTTC	CASSKITGASSYEQYF	TRBD1	-	TRBJ2-7	TRBV7-2
TGTGCCAGCAGTTACTCCACTAGCGGGACAGATACGCAGTATTTT	CASSYSTSGTDTQYF	TRBD2	many	TRBJ2-3	TRBV6-6
TGTGCCAGCAGGCGCCGGACAGGGGGTGGCTACACCTTC	CASRRRTGGGYTF	TRBD1	-	TRBJ1-2	TRBV6-5
TGCAGTGCTATCGCTAACTATGGCTACACCTTC	CSAIANYGYTF	-	-	TRBJ1-2	TRBV20-1
TGTGCCAGCAGCCCCACAGTTTCGGGGAAGGAGCAGTACTTC	CASSPTVSGKEQYF	-	-	TRBJ2-7	TRBV7-9
TGTGCCAGCGATGACAGGGCCCTACCCTACAATGAGCAGTTCTTC	CASDDRALPYNEQFF	TRBD1	-	TRBJ2-1	TRBV13
TGTGCCAGCAGCTTTAGACATTTCGGTTCACCCCTCCACTTT	CASSFRHFGSPLHF	-	-	TRBJ1-6	TRBV5-6
TGTGCCAGCAGCTTATCTCCGACAGGCAGCTCCTACGAGCAGTACTTC	CASSLSPTGSSYEQYF	-	-	TRBJ2-7	TRBV7-9
TGTGCCAGCCAATTTACAGGGGAGTCCTACAATGAGCAGTTCTTC	CASQFTGESYNEQFF	TRBD1	once	TRBJ2-1	TRBV27
TGTGCCAGCAGCTTAGCCGTTTCGAGGGGGCTAACGAATCAGCCCCAGCATTTT	CASSLAVSRGLTNQPQHF	TRBD1	-	TRBJ1-5	TRBV7-8